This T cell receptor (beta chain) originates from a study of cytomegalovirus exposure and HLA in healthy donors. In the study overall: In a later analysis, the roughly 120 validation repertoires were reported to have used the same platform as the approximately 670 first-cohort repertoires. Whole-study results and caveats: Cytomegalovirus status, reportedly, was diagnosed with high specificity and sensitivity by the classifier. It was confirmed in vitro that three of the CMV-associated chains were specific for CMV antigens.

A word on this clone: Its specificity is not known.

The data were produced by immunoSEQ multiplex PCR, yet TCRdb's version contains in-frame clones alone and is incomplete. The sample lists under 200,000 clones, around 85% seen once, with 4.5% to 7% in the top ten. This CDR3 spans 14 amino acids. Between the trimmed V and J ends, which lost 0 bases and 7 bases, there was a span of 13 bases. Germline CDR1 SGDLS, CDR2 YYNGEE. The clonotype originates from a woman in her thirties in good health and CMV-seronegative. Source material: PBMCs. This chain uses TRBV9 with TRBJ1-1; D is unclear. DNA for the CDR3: TGTGCCAGCAGCGTAGGGCAGGTCGCGGTTGAAGCTTTCTTT. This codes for CASSVGQVAVEAFF.